A single sample is the source of the 4 T cell receptor beta chains below, sequenced in a study of cytomegalovirus exposure and HLA in healthy donors. Primers for the PCR totalled 60 Vbeta and 13 Jbeta. Some clones are missing from TCRdb's copy, which holds only in-frame ones; the method was immunoSEQ multiplex PCR. The profile shows about 180,000 clones, about three quarters of them singletons. What was sequenced was PBMCs. The receptors were sampled from a man between 18 and 29 years old in good health and CMV-seronegative.

This clone showed up just once. J is TRBJ1-6 and V is TRBV7-8; 8 nucleotides align to TRBD1. CDR1 and CDR2 from the germline V gene are SGHVS and FQNEAQ. V lost 5 bases and J lost 10; bases outside the gene matches: 7. The CDR3 sequence is 14 residues long. The DNA of the CDR3 is TGTGCCAGCAGCACTGACAGGGGCGACTCACCCCTCCACTTT. Residues: CASSTDRGDSPLHF.

The chain links TRBV28 to TRBJ1-2; 7 bases fit TRBD1. CDR3 length: 16 amino acids. From germline, CDR1 is MDHEN and CDR2 SYDVKM. J lost 8 bases, V lost 5 bases, and 17 bases had no gene match. CDR3 amino acids: CASSAHATGTVGGYTF. DNA of the CDR3: TGTGCCAGCAGTGCCCACGCCACCGGGACAGTCGGAGGCTACACCTTC.

This clone was recorded only once. The gene calls are TRBV7-2 and TRBJ1-2, with D perhaps matching TRBD1 (5 bases). Trimming removed 6 bases from V and 2 bases from J, with 16 bases in between. The germline V gene encodes CDR1 SGHTA and CDR2 FQGNSA. CDR3 size: 15 residues. CDR3 in DNA: TGTGCCAGCAGTCGTAGGGCGGGGCAAAACTATGGCTACACCTTC. Translation gives CASSRRAGQNYGYTF.

In regard to this clone: The sample carries other DNA sequences with the same CDR3. The genes are TRBV6-5 and TRBJ2-1; TRBD2 matches 11 bases. The junction had 3 bases not matched to a gene; V was cut back by 0 bases and J by 8 bases. The CDR3 has 15 residues. CDR1 is MNHEY, CDR2 SVGAGI, per germline. Here the CDR3 DNA reads TGTGCCAGCAGTTACTCACTAGCGGGGGTCGATGAGCAGTTCTTC. Its protein is CASSYSLAGVDEQFF.